This T cell receptor (beta chain) was recorded in a study of blood T cell repertoires in COVID-19. Study as a whole: Collection of acute and convalescent COVID-19 samples took place in the United States, Italy and Spain.

The CDR3 contains 14 residues. Germline V lookup: CDR1 SGHNT, CDR2 YYREEE (reference sequence). V was trimmed by 6 bases and J by 5 bases, leaving 14 bases between them. Per the authors' pipeline: Reference gene primers were amplified, and this amplification served to estimate nucleated cell counts. Clones were sequenced by immunoSEQ multiplex PCR, and TCRdb holds only the in-frame ones, with some missing. V, J and clone size reflect that table, while D and trimming were determined from the DNA. The sample carries more than 95,000 clones, approximately 71% recorded once. The specimen was peripheral blood. The clonotype was recovered from an older woman with acute or convalescent COVID-19. This chain uses TRBV5-4 with TRBJ2-2; D might be TRBD1 (6 bases). The DNA of the CDR3 is TGTGCCAGCACATCAGGGGCGCTTACCGGGGAGCTGTTTTTT. Amino acids: CASTSGALTGELFF. Based on the CDR3 plus reference TRBV5-4 and TRBJ2-2, the full variable domain is ETGVTQSPTHLIKTRGQQVTLRCSSQSGHNTVSWYQQALGQGPQFIFQYYREEENGRGNFPPRFSGLQFPNYSSELNVNALELDDSALYLCASTSGALTGELFFGEGSRLTVL.